Below are 28 T cell receptor beta chains sequenced from a single sample in a study of glioma-infiltrating T cells. TCR alpha and beta CDR3 regions were amplified from RNA using iRepertoire nested multiplex PCR. A single record per CDR3 protein comes from TCRdb applying MiXCR to the multiplex PCR reads. This sample yields roughly 350,000 distinct CDR3 sequences, of which 41% are seen a single time; around 12% belongs to the top ten. Source material: glioma tissue, nonneoplastic brain tissue, or PBMCs (not recorded which). Receptor source: a human donor with low-grade glioma or glioblastoma, undergoing nonglioma brain surgery, or in good health (not recorded which).

At least ten counts were recorded for this clonotype. The V gene is TRBV28, the J gene TRBJ1-5; D not certain. The CDR3 extends over 13 amino acids. Germline V gene lookup returns CDR1 MDHEN and CDR2 SYDVKM. The V end was cut by 8 bases, the J end by 3 bases, with 11 bases between. In nucleotides, the CDR3 is TGTGCCAGCCGTCGACACTACAATCAGCCCCAGCATTTT. Encoded protein: CASRRHYNQPQHF.

This chain connects TRBV18 to TRBJ1-1; the D is unclear. Between the trimmed V and J ends, which lost 6 bases and 1 base, there was a span of 12 bases. Germline assignment: CDR1 KGHSH and CDR2 LQKENI. The CDR3 extends over 14 amino acids. The CDR3 nucleotides are TGTGCCAGCTCGCCTATAGAAGCGAACACTGAAGCTTTCTTT. Protein product: CASSPIEANTEAFF.

Many counts were recorded for this clonotype. The chain couples TRBV6-2 or TRBV6-3 to TRBJ1-1; the match to TRBD1 covers 7 bases. Germline CDR1 and CDR2: MNHEY and SVGEGT. The CDR3 extends over 15 amino acids. J was trimmed by 7 bases and V by 7 bases; bases with no gene match: 15. Written as DNA, the CDR3 is TGTGCCAGCATAAAATCCGGACAGGTGACGGGTGAAGCTTTCTTT. It encodes CASIKSGQVTGEAFF.

The chain carries TRBV4-1 and TRBJ2-1; 7 nucleotides match TRBD2. V lost 4 bases and J lost 0; bases outside the gene matches: 12. The germline V gene encodes CDR1 MGHRA and CDR2 YSYEKL. This CDR3 spans 18 amino acids. The CDR3 sequence: CASSPSGGGGSSYNEQFF. In nucleotides, the CDR3 is TGCGCCAGCAGCCCATCCGGGGGTGGCGGGAGCTCCTACAATGAGCAGTTCTTC.

The chain recombines TRBV7-6 with TRBJ2-1; 11 nucleotides match TRBD2. Germline V gene data show CDR1 as SGHVS and CDR2 as FNYEAQ. This CDR3 has 21 amino acids. The V and J ends lost 2 bases and 0 bases, in that order; junction bases with no gene match: 15. DNA of the CDR3: TGTGCCAGCAGCTTAAGGGTACCTAGCGGGAGGTATATTAGCTCCTACAATGAGCAGTTCTTC. Residues: CASSLRVPSGRYISSYNEQFF.

The rearrangement uses TRBV27 and TRBJ2-5; D might be TRBD1 or TRBD2, each matching 7 bases. The J call is doubtful: the DNA matches TRBJ2-1 better. Germline loops: CDR1 MNHEY, CDR2 SMNVEV (reference sequence). The CDR3 has 17 residues. The CDR3 sequence is CASSLFRGRAFYNEQFF. In DNA, the CDR3 is TGTGCCAGCAGTTTATTCAGGGGGAGGGCCTTCTACAATGAGCAGTTCTTC.

As to this clonotype: Just one base apart from a much larger clone, this may be a read error. This chain uses TRBV6-2 or TRBV6-3 with TRBJ2-3, with TRBD2 matching 9 bases. The CDR3 runs 16 residues. Germline CDR1 MNHEY, CDR2 SVGEGT. The CDR3, as DNA: TGTGCCAGGAGTTACGGGCCTAGCGGGGACCGGGATACGCAGTATTTT. This codes for CARSYGPSGDRDTQYF.

In this sample, this clonotype turned up a few times. This chain uses TRBV20-1 with TRBJ2-1, with TRBD2 matching over 10 bases. Trimming removed 6 bases from V and 6 bases from J; junction bases left unmatched: 8. Germline CDR1 and CDR2: DFQATT and SNEGSKA (reference sequence). CDR3 length: 14 amino acids. The CDR3, as DNA: TGCAGTGCCGGGAGACTAGCGGGCGGCAATGAGCAGTTCTTC. Translated, it gives CSAGRLAGGNEQFF.

In this sample, this clonotype turned up once. At one end, the junction sequence differs from germline, possibly due to a read error. The V call is TRBV7-7, the J call TRBJ2-3, with D maybe TRBD2 (6 bases). The CDR3 is 15 residues long. The germline V gene has CDR1 SSHAT and CDR2 FNYEAQ (reference sequence). The CDR3: CASSSGTVSADTQYF. The CDR3 coding sequence is TGTGCTAGCAGCTCCGGGACTGTTAGCGCAGATACGCAGTATTTT.

As concerns this clonotype: A read error may be the cause here, since a much bigger clone is one base away. The V and J genes are TRBV4-2 and TRBJ2-2; D gene unclear. CDR1 LGHNA and CDR2 YNFKEQ come from the germline V gene. V lost 8 bases and J 3 bases, leaving 4 bases between the germline ends. This CDR3 has 11 residues. CDR3 sequence reads: CASGDTGELFF. The CDR3 DNA sequence: TGTGCCAGCGGGGACACCGGGGAGCTGTTTTTT.

The chain links TRBV6-1 to TRBJ1-1, with D hard to call. Germline CDR1 MNHNS, CDR2 SASEGT. The V and J ends lost 9 bases and 0 bases respectively, with 14 bases between them. This CDR3 contains 14 residues. CDR3 sequence (DNA): TGTGCCAGGAGCCACGGCAGTATGAACACTGAAGCTTTCTTT. It specifies CARSHGSMNTEAFF.

This clonotype has more than one count but fewer than ten. V gene TRBV6-1 combines with J gene TRBJ2-2, with 13 bases aligning to TRBD2. The ends lost 5 bases at V and 4 bases at J; junction bases unmatched: 4. The CDR3 loop spans 16 amino acids. The germline V gene has CDR1 MNHNS and CDR2 SASEGT. The CDR3 is CASSPGLAGPTGELFF. In nucleotides, the CDR3 is TGTGCCAGCAGTCCGGGACTAGCGGGACCCACCGGGGAGCTGTTTTTT.

This chain connects TRBV2 to TRBJ2-2; D is possibly TRBD2 (6 bases). Trimming shortened V by 6 bases and J by 2 bases, and 13 bases separated the two germline ends. The germline CDR1 and CDR2 sequences are SNHLY and FYNNEI. CDR3 length: 15 amino acids. CDR3 DNA: TGTGCCAGCAGGAAAACGGGAGTTAACACCGGGGAGCTGTTTTTT. Encoded protein: CASRKTGVNTGELFF.

This clonotype occurred a few times. The chain links TRBV7-6 to TRBJ2-1; TRBD1 matches 7 bases. The V segment lost 6 bases and the J segment 3 bases; nucleotides outside the gene matches: 5. CDR1 and CDR2 from the germline V gene are SGHVS and FNYEAQ. The CDR3 sequence is 14 residues long. The CDR3 DNA reads as TGTGCCAGCAGATCCCACAGGGGCTACAATGAGCAGTTCTTC. Protein: CASRSHRGYNEQFF. Together with reference TRBV7-6 and TRBJ2-1, the CDR3 gives the full variable domain: GAGVSQSPRYKVTKRGQDVALRCDPISGHVSLYWYRQALGQGPEFLTYFNYEAQQDKSGLPNDRFSAERPEGSISTLTIQRTEQRDSAMYRCASRSHRGYNEQFFGPGTRLTVL.

J is TRBJ2-7 and V is TRBV19; no clear D gene. Trimming removed 7 bases at V and 2 bases at J, with 12 bases between. CDR1 LNHDA and CDR2 SQIVND come from the germline V gene (reference sequence). CDR3 length: 13 residues. The CDR3 protein is CASNPGPTYEQYF. CDR3 in DNA: TGTGCCAGTAACCCTGGGCCTACCTACGAGCAGTACTTC.

The chain couples TRBV24-1 to TRBJ2-1, with TRBD1 identical over 9 bases. The ends lost 7 bases at V and 16 bases at J; junction bases unmatched: 16. CDR3 length: 14 amino acids. Germline lookup yields CDR1 KGHDR and CDR2 SFDVKD. The CDR3 spells CATRGQGLGTKAFF. The CDR3 DNA sequence: TGTGCCACCAGGGGACAGGGTTTGGGCACTAAAGCTTTCTTC.

As for this clonotype: It may be a read error: a sequence one base away is much more abundant. The CDR3 region is CSARAVAETYNKQFF. Here the CDR3 DNA reads TGCAGTGCTAGAGCGGTAGCGGAGACCTACAATAAGCAGTTCTTC. V and J are TRBV20-1 and TRBJ2-1, with D tentatively TRBD2 (6 bases). The length of the CDR3 is 15 residues. Per germline, CDR1 DFQATT and CDR2 SNEGSKA (reference sequence).

The chain has TRBV5-1 and TRBJ1-5, with TRBD1 as a possible D gene (6 bases). Germline V CDR1 and CDR2: SGHRS, YFSETQ. The ends were cut back, 4 bases at V and 2 bases at J, with 13 bases in the middle. The CDR3 totals 15 residues. CDR3 nucleotide sequence: TGCGCCAGCAGCCCGACAGGAAATGGCAATCAGCCCCAGCATTTT. It specifies CASSPTGNGNQPQHF.

Regarding this clonotype: This may come from a read error, since a much larger clone is one base off. The chain has TRBV27 and TRBJ1-4; D gene uncertain. The CDR3 loop spans 14 amino acids. Trimming took off 6 bases at V and 14 bases at J, with 22 bases between the two ends. CDR1 and CDR2 (germline): MNHEY, SMNVEV (reference sequence). The CDR3 bases are TGTGCCAGCAGCTCCAGGCCCCACGATTATGTGCTGTTTTTT. This encodes CASSSRPHDYVLFF. The full variable domain, its missing parts supplied by reference TRBV27 and TRBJ1-4, is EAQVTQNPRYLITVTGKKLTVTCSQNMNHEYMSWYRQDPGLGLRQIYYSMNVEVTDKGDVPEGYKVSRKEKRNFPLILESPSPNQTSLYFCASSSRPHDYVLFFGSGTQLSVL.

The chain has TRBV3-1 and TRBJ2-1; D possibly corresponds to TRBD1 (6 bases). Germline values: CDR1 LGHDT, CDR2 YNNKEL (reference sequence). The CDR3 spans 17 residues. Trimming stripped 0 bases from V and 5 bases from J, with 17 bases between. The CDR3 loop reads CASSQDRGSRPNNEQFF. The CDR3 nucleotides read TGTGCCAGCAGCCAAGACAGGGGTTCACGGCCGAACAATGAGCAGTTCTTC.

The CDR3 region has the DNA TGTGCCAGCAGCTTCAGACAGGGGAGCCATCAGCCCCAGCATTTT. It translates to CASSFRQGSHQPQHF. This sequence joins TRBV7-2 and TRBJ1-5; 8 bases fit TRBD1. The CDR3 totals 15 residues. V was pared by 3 bases and J by 5 bases, with 6 bases of the junction left unmatched. Germline CDR1 SGHTA, CDR2 FQGNSA.

CDR3 amino acids: CASSPRLAETDTQYF. CDR3 DNA sequence: TGTGCCAGCAGCCCGAGGCTAGCGGAGACAGATACGCAGTATTTT. This sequence joins TRBV11-2 and TRBJ2-3; 7 bases are shared with TRBD2. V gave up 5 bases and J gave up 3 bases; unmatched junction bases: 8. The CDR3 consists of 15 residues. Germline V gene sequence: CDR1 SGHAT, CDR2 FQNNGV.

The chain is built from TRBV4-3 and TRBJ1-6; D call uncertain. The CDR3 loop spans 17 amino acids. Germline V lookup: CDR1 LGHNA, CDR2 YSLEER. V was shortened by 6 bases and J by 7 bases, with 22 bases between the two germline ends. Here the CDR3 reads CASSPGQKYNLNSPLHF. Here the CDR3 DNA reads TGCGCCAGCAGTCCGGGTCAGAAGTATAACCTGAATTCACCCCTCCACTTT.

The CDR3: CSASETGGWYSYGYTF. The DNA of the CDR3 is TGCAGTGCCTCGGAGACAGGGGGTTGGTACAGCTATGGCTACACCTTC. The chain carries TRBV20-1 and TRBJ1-2; 9 nucleotides match TRBD1. Per the germline V gene, CDR1 is DFQATT and CDR2 is SNEGSKA (reference sequence). This CDR3 has 16 amino acids. V lost 6 bases and J lost 4; bases outside the gene matches: 15.

This clonotype has a handful of counts. The V call is TRBV4-3, the J call TRBJ1-2; the D is unclear. CDR1 is LGHNA, CDR2 YSLEER, per germline. The CDR3 covers 14 residues. Trimming took off 0 bases at V and 9 bases at J, with 14 bases between the two ends. CDR3 protein: CASSQDAVGESYTF. CDR3 nucleotide sequence: TGCGCCAGCAGCCAAGACGCAGTCGGCGAAAGCTACACCTTC.

This clonotype was seen a few times. The V gene is TRBV12-3 or TRBV12-4, the J gene TRBJ2-7, with D perhaps given as TRBD1 or TRBD2 (5 bases each). The CDR3 totals 14 residues. The V gene lost 5 bases and the J gene lost 2 bases, with 13 bases spanning the gap. The CDR3 region is CASSLGAGPYEQYF. CDR3 DNA sequence: TGTGCCAGCAGTCTCGGGGCAGGGCCCTACGAGCAGTACTTC.

This clonotype was recorded at least ten times. The CDR3 spells CATSRDGGRSYNSPLHF. The CDR3 nucleotides read TGTGCCACCAGCAGGGACGGGGGCAGGTCCTATAATTCACCCCTCCACTTT. The chain has TRBV15 and TRBJ1-6, with D possibly TRBD1 on 6 matching bases. CDR3 length equals 17 residues. Germline V gene lookup returns CDR1 LNHNV and CDR2 YYDKDF (reference sequence). Trimming removed 3 bases from V and 1 base from J, with 13 bases in between. The full variable domain, with the rest looked up from reference TRBV15 and TRBJ1-6, is DAMVIQNPRYQVTQFGKPVTLSCSQTLNHNVMYWYQQKSSQAPKLLFHYYDKDFNNEADTPDNFQSRRPNTSFCFLDIRSPGLGDTAMYLCATSRDGGRSYNSPLHFGNGTRLTVT.

Points on this clonotype: A read error is possible here, since a much larger clone lies one base away. The CDR3 ends on some other residue instead of the conserved phenylalanine or tryptophan, so this is likely a read error. The rearrangement links TRBV28 to TRBJ2-1; 14 positions match TRBD2. J was trimmed by 9 bases and V by 6 bases; bases with no gene match: 7. The germline V gene encodes CDR1 MDHEN and CDR2 SYDVKM. CDR3 size: 15 residues. The CDR3 DNA reads TGTGCCAGCAGGAAATTTGGACTAGCGGGAGGTGAGCAGTTCCTC. Encoded protein: CASRKFGLAGGEQFL.